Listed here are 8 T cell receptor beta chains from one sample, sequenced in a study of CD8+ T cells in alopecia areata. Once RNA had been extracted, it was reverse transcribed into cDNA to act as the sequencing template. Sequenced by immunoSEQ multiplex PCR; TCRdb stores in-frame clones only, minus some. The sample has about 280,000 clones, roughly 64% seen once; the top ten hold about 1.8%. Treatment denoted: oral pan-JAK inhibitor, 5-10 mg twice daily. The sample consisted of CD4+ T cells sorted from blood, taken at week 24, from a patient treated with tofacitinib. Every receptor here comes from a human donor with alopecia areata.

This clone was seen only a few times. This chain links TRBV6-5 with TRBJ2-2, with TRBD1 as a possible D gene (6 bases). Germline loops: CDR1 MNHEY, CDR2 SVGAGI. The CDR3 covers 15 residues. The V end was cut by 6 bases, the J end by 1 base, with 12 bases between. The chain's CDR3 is CASRLIQGNTGELFF. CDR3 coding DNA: TGTGCCAGCAGACTAATACAGGGGAACACCGGGGAGCTGTTTTTT.

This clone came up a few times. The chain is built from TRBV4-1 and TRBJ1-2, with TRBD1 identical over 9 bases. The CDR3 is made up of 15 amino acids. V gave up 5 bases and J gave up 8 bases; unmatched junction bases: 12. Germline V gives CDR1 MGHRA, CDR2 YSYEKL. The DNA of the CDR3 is TGCGCCAGCAGCTCACCGGGACAGGGATTCGGCGGCTACACCTTC. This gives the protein CASSSPGQGFGGYTF.

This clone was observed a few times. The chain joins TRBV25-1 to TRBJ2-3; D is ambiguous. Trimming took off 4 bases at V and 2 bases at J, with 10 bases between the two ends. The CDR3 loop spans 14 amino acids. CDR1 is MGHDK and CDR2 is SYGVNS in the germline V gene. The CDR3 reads CASSGGPSTDTQYF. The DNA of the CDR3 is TGTGCCAGCAGTGGGGGTCCTTCCACAGATACGCAGTATTTT.

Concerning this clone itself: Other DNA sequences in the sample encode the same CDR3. CDR3 amino acids: CASSLGSYEQYF. The CDR3 DNA reads TGTGCCAGCAGCTTGGGGTCGTACGAGCAGTACTTC. The J gene is TRBJ2-7, the V gene TRBV7-2; D is unclear. This CDR3 comprises 12 residues. CDR1 and CDR2 from the germline V gene are SGHTA and FQGNSA. V shed 3 bases and J shed 4 bases, with 7 bases lying between them.

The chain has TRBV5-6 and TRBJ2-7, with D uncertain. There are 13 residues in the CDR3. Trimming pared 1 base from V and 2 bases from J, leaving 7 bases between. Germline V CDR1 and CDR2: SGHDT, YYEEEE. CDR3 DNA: TGTGCCAGCAGCTTGTCTGCGACCTACGAGCAGTACTTC. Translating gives CASSLSATYEQYF.

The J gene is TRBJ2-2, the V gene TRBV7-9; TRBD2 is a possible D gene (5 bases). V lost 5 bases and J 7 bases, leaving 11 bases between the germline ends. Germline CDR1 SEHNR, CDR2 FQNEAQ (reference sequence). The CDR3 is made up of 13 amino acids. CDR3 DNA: TGTGCCAGCAGCGGCAGGAGGATCGGGGAGCTGTTTTTT. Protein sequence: CASSGRRIGELFF.

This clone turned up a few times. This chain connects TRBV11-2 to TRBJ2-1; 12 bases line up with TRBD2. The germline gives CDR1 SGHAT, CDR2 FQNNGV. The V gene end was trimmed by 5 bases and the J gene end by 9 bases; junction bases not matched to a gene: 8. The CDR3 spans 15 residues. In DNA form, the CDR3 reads TGTGCCAGCAGCCCTCTAGCGGGGGGGCCTCCTGAGCAGTTCTTC. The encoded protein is CASSPLAGGPPEQFF. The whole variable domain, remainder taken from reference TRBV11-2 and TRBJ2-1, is EAGVAQSPRYKIIEKRQSVAFWCNPISGHATLYWYQQILGQGPKLLIQFQNNGVVDDSQLPKDRFSAERLKGVDSTLKIQPAKLEDSAVYLCASSPLAGGPPEQFFGPGTRLTVL.

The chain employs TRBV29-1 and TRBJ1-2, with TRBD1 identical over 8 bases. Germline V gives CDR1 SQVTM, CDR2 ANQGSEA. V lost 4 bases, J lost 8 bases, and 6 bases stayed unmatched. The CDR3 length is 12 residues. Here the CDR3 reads CSVGQGAGGYTF. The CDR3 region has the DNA TGCAGCGTTGGCCAGGGGGCAGGGGGCTACACCTTC.